Listed here are 28 T cell receptor beta chains from one sample, sequenced in a study of breast tumors, draining lymph nodes, adjacent tissues. TCRdb recomputed calls from the multiplex PCR reads with MiXCR, one row per CDR3 protein. The repertoire holds 10,000 or so distinct CDR3 sequences, with roughly 41% as singletons. Source material: tumor-adjacent breast tissue. The receptors here all came from a female donor with breast cancer. Some clones in this sample may be carry-over from other donors' samples.

The chain has TRBV15 and TRBJ2-1; 7 bases are shared with TRBD2. The CDR3 runs 15 residues. The germline V gene encodes CDR1 LNHNV and CDR2 YYDKDF (reference sequence). The V gene end was trimmed by 3 bases and the J gene end by 11 bases; junction bases not matched to a gene: 13. CDR3 nucleotides: TGTGCCACCAGCAGTCGGGGGAGCGGGGTTTATAAGCAGTTCTTC. Encoded protein: CATSSRGSGVYKQFF.

This clonotype was recorded many times. The rearrangement joins TRBV9 to TRBJ2-6, with unresolved D. Trimming removed 4 bases from V and 3 bases from J, with 8 bases in between. The CDR3 spans 14 residues. Germline-derived CDR1 and CDR2 are SGDLS and YYNGEE. The CDR3 bases are TGTGCCAGCAGCTCACAAATTGGGGCCAACGTCCTGACTTTC. Translating it yields CASSSQIGANVLTF.

On this clonotype: Relative to the germline gene, one junction end is altered; a read error may explain this. This sequence joins TRBV2 and TRBJ1-3, with 8 positions matching TRBD1. The CDR3 runs 15 residues. CDR1 and CDR2 (germline): SNHLY, FYNNEI. CDR3 amino acids: CASRDRANSGNAIYF. CDR3 bases: TGTGCCAGCAGGGACAGGGCTAACTCTGGAAACGCCATATATTTT.

The chain carries TRBV2 and TRBJ2-1; possibly TRBD2 for D (6 bases). The CDR3 is made up of 14 amino acids. CDR1 is SNHLY and CDR2 is FYNNEI in the germline V gene. Trimming took 6 bases from V and 2 from J, leaving 11 bases between them. CDR3 DNA: TGTGCCAGCAGGGGCGGGGCGGCCTACAATGAGCAGTTCTTC. This encodes CASRGGAAYNEQFF.

This clonotype has ten or more counts. The chain joins TRBV7-9 to TRBJ2-2; D uncertain. Trimming removed 7 bases at V and 6 bases at J, with 6 bases between. The CDR3 runs 11 residues. Germline V gene sequence: CDR1 SEHNR, CDR2 FQNEAQ (reference sequence). The DNA for the CDR3 is TGTGCCAGCATTAGGGCCGGGGAGCTGTTTTTT. Protein sequence: CASIRAGELFF.

Judged by abundance, this clonotype is medium-sized. This sequence joins TRBV20-1 and TRBJ2-7; D is unresolved. CDR1 DFQATT and CDR2 SNEGSKA come from the germline V gene (reference sequence). The CDR3 is 13 residues long. V lost 6 bases to trimming and J lost 0 bases, with 12 bases between them. The CDR3 sequence: CSARYGVSYEQYF. The CDR3, as DNA: TGCAGTGCAAGATATGGGGTCTCCTACGAGCAGTACTTC.

This sequence joins TRBV5-8 and TRBJ2-7; possibly TRBD2 for D (5 bases). The CDR3 sequence is 11 residues long. Germline loops: CDR1 SGHTS, CDR2 YDEGEE. The germline V and J ends were trimmed by 4 bases and 5 bases, with 7 bases remaining between them. The CDR3 here is CASSEGNEQYF. The CDR3 DNA sequence: TGTGCCAGCAGCGAGGGTAACGAGCAGTACTTC.

This clonotype has at least ten counts. The rearrangement uses TRBV3-1 and TRBJ2-3, with D perhaps TRBD2 (6 bases). The germline CDR1 and CDR2 sequences are LGHDT and YNNKEL (reference sequence). V was pared by 4 bases and J by 2 bases, with 22 bases between. The CDR3 totals 18 residues. CDR3 in amino acids: CASSPGRLRHIFTDTQYF. DNA of the CDR3: TGTGCCAGCAGCCCTGGGAGGCTAAGGCATATATTCACAGATACGCAGTATTTT.

The rearrangement uses TRBV6-6 and TRBJ1-1, with TRBD1 matching 7 bases. The CDR3 extends over 15 amino acids. Germline V gives CDR1 MNHNY, CDR2 SVGAGI (reference sequence). V shed 5 bases, J shed 6 bases, and the junction held 12 bases outside the gene matches. The CDR3 reads CASSPPGTALPEAFF. For the CDR3, the DNA is TGTGCCAGCAGTCCACCCGGGACAGCACTACCTGAAGCTTTCTTT.

This clonotype was recorded a few times. One junction end does not reproduce the germline sequence, and a read error may be involved. The chain employs TRBV20-1 and TRBJ2-7, with a possible D match to TRBD2 (7 bases). CDR1 is DFQATT and CDR2 is SNEGSKA in the germline V gene (reference sequence). This CDR3 spans 13 amino acids. CDR3 amino acids: CSTRGREGRGQCF. The CDR3 DNA reads as TGCAGTACGAGGGGGAGGGAGGGTCGCGGGCAGTGCTTC.

The CDR3 DNA reads as TGTGCCAGTCGGGACATCAATAATTCACCCCTCCACTTT. It specifies CASRDINNSPLHF. This rearrangement joins TRBV19 to TRBJ1-6; D may be TRBD1 (6 bases). This CDR3 is built from 13 residues. With 8 bases removed from V and 5 bases from J, the gap between germline ends came to 10 bases. CDR1 and CDR2 from the germline V gene are LNHDA and SQIVND (reference sequence).

By sample fraction, this clonotype is medium-sized. This chain links TRBV2 with TRBJ2-7, with D perhaps given as TRBD1 or TRBD2 (5 bases each). The ends were cut back, 6 bases at V and 6 bases at J, with 15 bases in the middle. This CDR3 contains 13 residues. Germline V gene data show CDR1 as SNHLY and CDR2 as FYNNEI. CDR3 nucleotide sequence: TGTGCCAGCAGCGTACAGGAAACTAGCGAGCAGTACTTC. Translating gives CASSVQETSEQYF. The full variable domain, its missing parts supplied by reference TRBV2 and TRBJ2-7, is EPEVTQTPSHQVTQMGQEVILRCVPISNHLYFYWYRQILGQKVEFLVSFYNNEISEKSEIFDDQFSVERPDGSNFTLKIRSTKLEDSAMYFCASSVQETSEQYFGPGTRLTVT.

This clonotype was found many times. This chain joins TRBV11-2 and TRBJ2-3; TRBD2 might be the D (5 bases). CDR3 length equals 14 residues. Germline-derived CDR1 and CDR2 are SGHAT and FQNNGV. V lost 6 bases and J lost 0, with 10 bases in between. The chain's CDR3 is CASSSTTSTDTQYF. The CDR3 nucleotides are TGTGCCAGCAGTTCGACTACTAGCACAGATACGCAGTATTTT.

Comments on this clonotype: At one boundary the junction diverges from the germline segment, which might be a read error. The chain is built from TRBV18 and TRBJ2-5; no clear D. Germline V gene sequence: CDR1 KGHSH, CDR2 LQKENI. CDR3 length: 15 residues. The CDR3 DNA sequence: TGTGCCAGCTCACCACCGGACCAGCGACAAGAGACCCAGTCCTTC. This codes for CASSPPDQRQETQSF.

V usage is TRBV29-1 and J usage is TRBJ2-7; D may match TRBD1 or TRBD2 (5 bases each). V was clipped by 7 bases and J by 0 bases, with 13 bases between them. The CDR3 is made up of 13 amino acids. Germline V gene data show CDR1 as SQVTM and CDR2 as ANQGSEA. The CDR3 spells CSARDGNSYEQYF. The CDR3, as DNA: TGCAGCGCAAGGGACGGGAACTCCTACGAGCAGTACTTC.

The chain carries TRBV20-1 and TRBJ1-5; 10 bases align to TRBD1. V shed 0 bases, J shed 4 bases, and the junction held 3 bases outside the gene matches. This CDR3 is built from 15 residues. CDR1 and CDR2 (germline): DFQATT, SNEGSKA (reference sequence). CDR3 nucleotides: TGCAGTGCTAGAGATCCGGACAGGGGGAATCAGCCCCAGCATTTT. Amino acid sequence: CSARDPDRGNQPQHF.

By sample share, this clonotype is medium-sized. V is TRBV24-1 and J is TRBJ2-6, with D possibly TRBD1 on 5 matching bases. The germline gives CDR1 KGHDR, CDR2 SFDVKD. The V end was cut by 3 bases, the J end by 2 bases, with 10 bases between. The CDR3 runs to 16 residues. CDR3 in amino acids: CATSDGRVPGANVLTF. DNA of the CDR3: TGTGCCACCAGTGATGGCAGGGTTCCTGGGGCCAACGTCCTGACTTTC.

This chain links TRBV28 with TRBJ1-1; perhaps TRBD1 as D (6 bases). This CDR3 is 13 amino acids long. Deletions cut 3 bases from V and 5 bases from J, with 10 bases between. Germline CDR1 is MDHEN and CDR2 is SYDVKM. The CDR3 DNA reads as TGTGCCAGCAGTTTCCAGGGGCGGACTGAAGCTTTCTTT. Amino acid sequence: CASSFQGRTEAFF.

This clonotype was observed many times. The chain joins TRBV28 to TRBJ2-7; TRBD1 is a possible D gene (5 bases). CDR1 is MDHEN and CDR2 is SYDVKM in the germline V gene. The CDR3 has 15 residues. Deletions cut 6 bases from V and 1 base from J, with 16 bases between. CDR3 amino acids: CASSSQGSFSYEQYF. DNA for the CDR3: TGTGCCAGCAGCTCTCAGGGTTCGTTTTCCTACGAGCAGTACTTC.

This clonotype was picked up many times. The rearrangement uses TRBV7-8 and TRBJ2-4; the match to TRBD2 covers 13 bases. The ends lost 1 base at V and 1 base at J; junction bases unmatched: 10. This CDR3 has 20 residues. Looked up from germline, CDR1 is SGHVS and CDR2 is FQNEAQ. The CDR3 DNA sequence: TGTGCCAGCAGCTTAGGGGGAACTAGCGGGAGGGCCGGGGCCAAAAACATTCAGTACTTC. It is translated as CASSLGGTSGRAGAKNIQYF.

This clonotype is judged medium-sized. The rearrangement uses TRBV29-1 and TRBJ2-1, with D perhaps TRBD2 (6 bases). This CDR3 contains 16 residues. Per the germline V gene, CDR1 is SQVTM and CDR2 is ANQGSEA. V lost 1 base and J lost 7, with 20 bases in between. The CDR3 DNA is TGCAGCGTTGAAGGTGGCCAGCACGGGAGATGGAATGAGCAGTTCTTC. It yields the protein CSVEGGQHGRWNEQFF.

By proportion, this clonotype is medium-sized. V usage is TRBV7-9 and J usage is TRBJ1-4; D is undetermined. V lost 1 base and J 5 bases, leaving 14 bases between the germline ends. The CDR3 length is 16 residues. Germline assignment: CDR1 SEHNR and CDR2 FQNEAQ (reference sequence). For the CDR3, the DNA is TGTGCCAGCAGCTTAGGAGGTGGCGGAGCAAATGAAAAACTGTTTTTT. It is translated as CASSLGGGGANEKLFF.

About this clonotype itself: The junction differs from germline at one of its ends, possibly a read error. This chain joins TRBV7-9 and TRBJ2-7; maybe TRBD1 (6 bases). The CDR3 length is 15 residues. In germline, CDR1 is SEHNR, CDR2 FQNEAQ (reference sequence). The DNA of the CDR3 is TGCGCCAGCAGCTTAGGTGGGTATGGGGGCCACGAGCAGTACTTC. Encoded protein: CASSLGGYGGHEQYF.

In its sample, this clonotype was seen many times. The J gene is TRBJ2-2, the V gene TRBV6-1; 10 nucleotides line up with TRBD2. V gave up 7 bases and J gave up 3 bases; unmatched junction bases: 2. The CDR3 is made up of 14 amino acids. Germline V lookup: CDR1 MNHNS, CDR2 SASEGT. The chain's CDR3 is CASTLAGDTGELFF. CDR3 nucleotides: TGTGCCAGCACCCTAGCGGGAGACACCGGGGAGCTGTTTTTT.

This chain connects TRBV20-1 to TRBJ2-1, with no clear D. The CDR3 covers 15 residues. V was trimmed by 0 bases and J by 6 bases, leaving 15 bases between them. Germline V CDR1 and CDR2: DFQATT, SNEGSKA (reference sequence). Written as DNA, the CDR3 is TGCAGTGCTAGAGATATGGCCTCGGTCCTCAATGAGCAGTTCTTC. Its translation is CSARDMASVLNEQFF.

This clonotype was found many times. The chain links TRBV3-1 to TRBJ1-2; D remains unclear. Germline CDR1 and CDR2: LGHDT and YNNKEL (reference sequence). The CDR3 spans 12 residues. Trimming left V 8 bases short and J 2 bases short, with 9 bases between. The DNA of the CDR3 is TGTGCCAGCTCGGGCAGGAACTATGGCTACACCTTC. It translates to CASSGRNYGYTF. The entire variable domain, with the rest obtained from reference TRBV3-1 and TRBJ1-2, is as follows: DTAVSQTPKYLVTQMGNDKSIKCEQNLGHDTMYWYKQDSKKFLKIMFSYNNKELIINETVPNRFSPKSPDKAHLNLHINSLELGDSAVYFCASSGRNYGYTFGSGTRLTVV.

The rearrangement joins TRBV24-1 to TRBJ2-1, with TRBD1 identical over 11 bases. The CDR3 loop spans 16 amino acids. Germline V gene lookup returns CDR1 KGHDR and CDR2 SFDVKD. The V gene end was trimmed by 3 bases and the J gene end by 5 bases; junction bases not matched to a gene: 5. The CDR3 bases are TGTGCCACCAGTGATGTGGACAGGGGGCTAGACAATGAGCAGTTCTTC. Translation gives CATSDVDRGLDNEQFF.

This clonotype has ten or more counts. This may arise from a read error, as a much more abundant clone is one base away. V gene TRBV10-3 combines with J gene TRBJ2-1, with D maybe TRBD2 (6 bases). The germline V gene has CDR1 ENHRY and CDR2 SYGVKD. The CDR3 is made up of 13 amino acids. CDR3 residues: CVIRASVRDEQFF. For the CDR3, the DNA is TGTGTCATCAGGGCTAGCGTCCGCGATGAGCAGTTCTTC.